Following are 20 T cell receptor beta chains from one sample sequenced in a study of prognosis after radiotherapy for stage I lung cancer. The study amplified the TCR beta CDR3 region from genomic DNA. This amplification was carried out by two rounds of multiplex PCR. Gene-specific TRBV and TRBJ primers were used in PCR round one. TCRdb processed the multiplex PCR reads anew with MiXCR; each CDR3 protein has one entry. The sample carries 25,000 to 30,000 distinct CDR3 sequences, 35% to 50% recorded once. The material sequenced was PBMCs, taken before or after stereotactic body radiation therapy (not recorded which). The source of these receptors is a donor over 45 with non-small cell lung cancer.

The chain employs TRBV30 and TRBJ1-6; D remains unclear. This CDR3 is 14 amino acids long. Germline V gene lookup returns CDR1 GTSNPN and CDR2 SVGIG (reference sequence). V was trimmed by 5 bases and J by 0 bases, leaving 8 bases between them. This CDR3 is CAWGQSSYNSPLHF. The DNA for the CDR3 is TGTGCCTGGGGGCAGAGCTCCTATAATTCACCCCTCCACTTT.

This clonotype was found many times. This chain links TRBV5-1 with TRBJ1-6, with 7 bases that match TRBD1. The CDR3 sequence is 17 residues long. V lost 0 bases to trimming and J lost 6 bases; unmatched junction nucleotides: 9. Looked up from germline, CDR1 is SGHRS and CDR2 is YFSETQ. The CDR3 nucleotides read TGCGCCAGCAGCTTGGCACCACAGGGGACCACTAATTCACCCCTCCACTTT. This gives the protein CASSLAPQGTTNSPLHF.

This clonotype occurred many times. The chain couples TRBV5-1 to TRBJ2-2; 9 bases align to TRBD2. The CDR3 consists of 16 residues. Per the germline V gene, CDR1 is SGHRS and CDR2 is YFSETQ. J lost 1 base, V lost 4 bases, and 5 bases had no gene match. Written as DNA, the CDR3 is TGCGCCAGCAGCCTCCGGACTAGCGAGAACACCGGGGAGCTGTTTTTT. It specifies CASSLRTSENTGELFF. Using reference TRBV5-1 and TRBJ2-2 for the parts outside the CDR3, the full variable domain is KAGVTQTPRYLIKTRGQQVTLSCSPISGHRSVSWYQQTPGQGLQFLFEYFSETQRNKGNFPGRFSGRQFSNSRSEMNVSTLELGDSALYLCASSLRTSENTGELFFGEGSRLTVL.

The chain's CDR3 is CASSFWDRGTGELFF. In nucleotides, the CDR3 is TGTGCCAGCAGTTTCTGGGACAGGGGGACCGGGGAGCTGTTTTTT. The chain is built from TRBV12-3 or TRBV12-4 and TRBJ2-2, with 11 positions matching TRBD1. This CDR3 has 15 amino acids. Trimming removed 3 bases from V and 5 bases from J; junction bases left unmatched: 2.

This clonotype qualifies as medium-sized. V and J are TRBV6-1 and TRBJ1-6, with D unclear. There are 16 residues in the CDR3. Germline CDR1 MNHNS, CDR2 SASEGT. Deletions cut 2 bases from V and 4 bases from J, with 12 bases between. The CDR3 DNA reads TGTGCCAGCAGTGAACGCACAGACTCTTATAATTCACCCCTCCACTTT. Residues: CASSERTDSYNSPLHF.

The chain employs TRBV27 and TRBJ2-7, with 9 bases aligning to TRBD2. J gave up 5 bases and V 2 bases, and 4 bases lay outside the gene matches. CDR3 size: 14 residues. Germline V gene sequence: CDR1 MNHEY, CDR2 SMNVEV (reference sequence). The CDR3 DNA is TGTGCCAGCAGTTTAGCGGGAGGGGCCCACGAGCAGTACTTC. Translated: CASSLAGGAHEQYF.

The sample holds many counts of this clonotype. The chain employs TRBV5-6 and TRBJ2-7; weak D call: TRBD1 (6 bases). The CDR3 consists of 13 residues. The V end was cut by 0 bases, the J end by 7 bases, with 11 bases between. The germline gives CDR1 SGHDT, CDR2 YYEEEE. The DNA of the CDR3 is TGTGCCAGCAGCTTGGGGGGGCGTTGGGAGCAGTACTTC. Its protein product is CASSLGGRWEQYF. The variable domain in full, completed from reference TRBV5-6 and TRBJ2-7, reads DAGVTQSPTHLIKTRGQQVTLRCSPKSGHDTVSWYQQALGQGPQFIFQYYEEEERQRGNFPDRFSGHQFPNYSSELNVNALLLGDSALYLCASSLGGRWEQYFGPGTRLTVT.

This clonotype showed up many times. V usage is TRBV24-1 and J usage is TRBJ2-1; weak D call: TRBD2 (5 bases). The CDR3 spans 15 residues. Per germline, CDR1 KGHDR and CDR2 SFDVKD. The V end lost 1 base, the J end lost 4 bases, and 10 bases lay between the germline ends. This chain's CDR3 is CATSDFRGTYNEQFF. The CDR3 DNA follows: TGTGCCACCAGTGATTTCCGGGGAACTTACAATGAGCAGTTCTTC.

This clonotype came up many times. The chain employs TRBV10-3 and TRBJ1-3; no reliable D call. From germline, CDR1 is ENHRY and CDR2 SYGVKD. Trimming stripped 4 bases from V and 2 bases from J, with 12 bases between. The CDR3 loop spans 15 amino acids. The CDR3 DNA follows: TGTGCCATCAGTGGAGAAGGGATCACTGGAAACACCATATATTTT. Encoded protein: CAISGEGITGNTIYF.

Many counts were recorded for this clonotype. V is TRBV30 and J is TRBJ2-5; D is perhaps TRBD2 (6 bases). Germline lookup yields CDR1 GTSNPN and CDR2 SVGIG (reference sequence). Trimming shortened V by 0 bases and J by 4 bases, and 12 bases separated the two germline ends. The CDR3 runs to 14 residues. Here the CDR3 reads CAWSVFGGVETQYF. The CDR3 nucleotides read TGTGCCTGGAGTGTATTTGGAGGGGTAGAGACCCAGTACTTC. Looking up the rest from reference TRBV30 and TRBJ2-5 gives the full variable domain: SQTIHQWPATLVQPVGSPLSLECTVEGTSNPNLYWYRQAAGRGLQLLFYSVGIGQISSEVPQNLSASRPQDRQFILSSKKLLLSDSGFYLCAWSVFGGVETQYFGPGTRLLVL.

Comments on this clonotype: A read error is likely here: a far larger clone is one base away. This sequence joins TRBV6-8 and TRBJ1-2; perhaps TRBD1 as D (5 bases). V lost 7 bases and J 4 bases, leaving 28 bases between the germline ends. This CDR3 is built from 18 residues. Germline lookup yields CDR1 MNHGY and CDR2 SAAAGT. The CDR3 region has the DNA TGTGCCAGCACCACCCGAGGGGCGACAGTGGGCCTCCCCTATGGCTACACCTTC. As protein: CASTTRGATVGLPYGYTF.

This clonotype was found many times. V gene TRBV3-1 combines with J gene TRBJ1-6, with TRBD1 matching over 8 bases. From germline, CDR1 is LGHDT and CDR2 YNNKEL (reference sequence). This CDR3 has 16 residues. V dropped 0 bases and J dropped 6; count of bases not matched to a gene: 4. CDR3: CASSQEDRVLNSPLHF. In nucleotides, the CDR3 is TGTGCCAGCAGCCAAGAGGACAGGGTCCTTAATTCACCCCTCCACTTT.

Notes on this clonotype: Sequence at one end of the junction differs from germline and may be a read error. The rearrangement links TRBV12-3 or TRBV12-4 to TRBJ2-1; 7 bases map to TRBD1. The CDR3 spans 15 residues. The CDR3 DNA sequence: TGCGCCAGCAGTTTTTCGCAGGGGGAGAACAATGATCAGTTCTTC. It encodes CASSFSQGENNDQFF.

The chain links TRBV6-2 or TRBV6-3 to TRBJ1-3; 8 bases match TRBD1. This CDR3 region has 15 residues. Unmatched junction bases numbered 8, after V lost 6 bases and J lost 4 bases. Looked up from germline, CDR1 is MNHEY and CDR2 is SVGEGT. In nucleotides, the CDR3 is TGTGCCAGCAGCGGTAGACAGGGGTCGGGAAACACCATATATTTT. It is translated as CASSGRQGSGNTIYF.

This clonotype is judged medium-sized (0.01 to 0.1%). The chain employs TRBV2 and TRBJ1-5; 9 nucleotides match TRBD1. Per germline, CDR1 SNHLY and CDR2 FYNNEI. The CDR3 totals 15 residues. The V segment lost 6 bases and the J segment 3 bases; nucleotides outside the gene matches: 6. This chain's CDR3 is CASSPTGGNNQPQHF. DNA of the CDR3: TGTGCCAGCAGCCCCACAGGGGGCAACAATCAGCCCCAGCATTTT.

At least ten counts were recorded for this clonotype. J is TRBJ1-2 and V is TRBV6-1, with 7 positions matching TRBD1. Trimming took 6 bases from V and 6 from J; bases not matched to a gene: 10. The CDR3 has 14 residues. Per germline, CDR1 MNHNS and CDR2 SASEGT. CDR3 protein: CASSPDRVRDGYTF. The CDR3 DNA reads as TGTGCCAGCAGCCCCGACAGGGTTAGGGATGGCTACACCTTC.

This clonotype was detected many times. For the CDR3, the DNA is TGTGCCATCAGCTCCAACGAAAAAGAGACCCAGTACTTC. This codes for CAISSNEKETQYF. The V call is TRBV10-3, the J call TRBJ2-5; D call uncertain. The CDR3 is made up of 13 amino acids. Germline V CDR1 and CDR2: ENHRY, SYGVKD. V lost 6 bases to trimming and J lost 3 bases, with 11 bases between them.

On this clonotype itself: This likely reflects a read error, since a far larger clone is one base away. The gene calls are TRBV6-4 and TRBJ1-3, with D unresolved. The V end was cut by 7 bases, the J end by 2 bases, with 12 bases between. The CDR3 consists of 14 residues. Germline lookup yields CDR1 MRHNA and CDR2 SNTAGT. The CDR3 sequence: CASNLRATGNTIYF. CDR3 DNA: TGTGCCAGCAACCTCCGGGCGACTGGAAACACCATATATTTT.

This clonotype was picked up many times. The chain combines TRBV11-2 with TRBJ2-5, with 7 bases that match TRBD2. Per the germline V gene, CDR1 is SGHAT and CDR2 is FQNNGV. After removal of 8 bases from V and 5 bases from J, the junction contained 8 bases not matched to a gene. The CDR3 runs 13 residues. CDR3 sequence reads: CASAGASWETQYF. The CDR3 DNA reads TGTGCCAGCGCGGGAGCCTCTTGGGAGACCCAGTACTTC.

With regard to this clonotype: Just one base apart from a much larger clone, this may be a read error. The chain uses TRBV5-4 and TRBJ2-1, with 9 bases fitting TRBD1. CDR1 is SGHNT and CDR2 is YYREEE in the germline V gene (reference sequence). The CDR3 loop spans 15 amino acids. The CDR3 DNA reads TGTGCCAGCAGCTTCGGGACAGGGCCGTACAATGAGCAGTCCTTC. This sequence encodes CASSFGTGPYNEQSF.